These 24 T cell receptor beta chains were all obtained from the same sample, sequenced in a study of blood T cell repertoires in COVID-19. Produced via immunoSEQ multiplex PCR; TCRdb's table is partial and in-frame only. The data show about 110,000 clones, 83% seen once. Sample: peripheral blood. Every receptor here comes from a woman aged 60-75 years with acute or convalescent COVID-19.

The genes are TRBV15 and TRBJ1-5, with TRBD1 as a possible D gene (5 bases). V was pared by 5 bases and J by 6 bases, with 14 bases between. CDR1 and CDR2 (germline): LNHNV, YYDKDF (reference sequence). This CDR3 contains 14 residues. CDR3: CATSGGGTSQPQHF. In DNA, the CDR3 is TGTGCCACCAGCGGGGGGGGGACTAGTCAGCCCCAGCATTTT.

The chain uses TRBV7-9 and TRBJ2-1; 7 bases match TRBD1. In germline, CDR1 is SEHNR, CDR2 FQNEAQ (reference sequence). V was pared by 5 bases and J by 9 bases, with 13 bases of the junction left unmatched. The CDR3 length is 15 residues. CDR3 nucleotide sequence: TGTGCCAGCAGCCGAGGGGACAGCCAAATGGTTGAGCAGTTCTTC. Its protein is CASSRGDSQMVEQFF.

The V and J genes are TRBV3-1 (or the pseudogene TRBV3-2) and TRBJ1-2; D not certain. CDR1 LGHDT and CDR2 YNNKEL come from the germline V gene (reference sequence). The CDR3 consists of 12 residues. Trimming shortened V by 5 bases and J by 8 bases, and 12 bases separated the two germline ends. CDR3 residues: CASSSTGVGYTF. DNA for the CDR3: TGTGCCAGCAGCTCCACGGGTGTAGGCTACACCTTC.

The chain employs TRBV10-3 and TRBJ1-5; 8 bases line up with TRBD1. Trimming removed 10 bases from V and 10 bases from J; junction bases left unmatched: 15. The CDR3 contains 14 residues. CDR1 is ENHRY, CDR2 SYGVKD, per germline. CDR3 sequence (DNA): TGTGCCACCCGACAGGGGATGGGTACCACACCCCAGCATTTT. This codes for CATRQGMGTTPQHF.

This rearrangement joins TRBV7-2 to TRBJ2-5; D is perhaps TRBD1 (7 bases). The germline V gene encodes CDR1 SGHTA and CDR2 FQGNSA. The V end lost 4 bases, the J end lost 1 base, and 13 bases lay between the germline ends. CDR3 length: 15 amino acids. The CDR3: CASSSQGGPQETQYF. The CDR3 coding sequence is TGTGCCAGCAGCTCCCAGGGGGGCCCCCAAGAGACCCAGTACTTC.

The gene calls are TRBV19 and TRBJ2-3; TRBD2 matches 7 bases. V was clipped by 3 bases and J by 1 base; unmatched bases: 4. Germline CDR1 is LNHDA and CDR2 is SQIVND (reference sequence). The CDR3 runs to 15 residues. The CDR3 spells CASSISGGGTDTQYF. In DNA, the CDR3 is TGTGCCAGTAGTATTTCGGGAGGCGGCACAGATACGCAGTATTTT. Filled out from reference TRBV19 and TRBJ2-3, the complete variable domain reads DGGITQSPKYLFRKEGQNVTLSCEQNLNHDAMYWYRQDPGQGLRLIYYSQIVNDFQKGDIAEGYSVSREKKESFPLTVTSAQKNPTAFYLCASSISGGGTDTQYFGPGTRLTVL.

For the CDR3, the DNA is TGCAGCGTACGGACAGGGGGCAACTATGGCTACACCTTC. It translates to CSVRTGGNYGYTF. The chain employs TRBV29-1 and TRBJ1-2, with 11 bases fitting TRBD1. Germline lookup yields CDR1 SQVTM and CDR2 ANQGSEA. V lost 6 bases to trimming and J lost 2 bases; unmatched junction nucleotides: 2. The CDR3 consists of 13 residues.

This clone was seen only a few times. The chain carries TRBV7-3 and TRBJ1-5, with 9 bases fitting TRBD1. The CDR3 covers 14 residues. CDR1 is SGHTA, CDR2 FQGTGA, per germline. With 4 bases clipped from V and 9 bases from J, the junction kept 7 bases outside the gene matches. CDR3 protein: CASSSSGQGAPQHF. The CDR3 coding sequence is TGTGCCAGCAGCTCCTCGGGACAGGGAGCGCCCCAGCATTTT.

The rearrangement links TRBV7-9 to TRBJ1-2; no definite D call. The V end lost 6 bases, the J end lost 4 bases, and 9 bases lay between the germline ends. This CDR3 has 12 residues. Germline CDR1 reads SEHNR; CDR2 reads FQNEAQ (reference sequence). The CDR3 DNA sequence: TGTGCCAGCAGAGCGGAGGGCTATGGCTACACCTTC. Its protein product is CASRAEGYGYTF. Full variable domain (remainder filled in from reference TRBV7-9 and TRBJ1-2): DTGVSQNPRHKITKRGQNVTFRCDPISEHNRLYWYRQTLGQGPEFLTYFQNEAQLEKSRLLSDRFSAERPKGSFSTLEIQRTEQGDSAMYLCASRAEGYGYTFGSGTRLTVV.

Sample share makes this clone medium-sized. V is TRBV6-2 or TRBV6-3 and J is TRBJ2-1; TRBD2 aligns across 7 bases. V gave up 2 bases and J gave up 4 bases; unmatched junction bases: 5. CDR3 size: 15 residues. Germline assignment: CDR1 MNHEY and CDR2 SVGEGT. CDR3 in DNA: TGTGCCAGCAGTTACGTGGGAGGGCCGTACAATGAGCAGTTCTTC. This sequence encodes CASSYVGGPYNEQFF.

This rearrangement joins TRBV29-1 to TRBJ2-1; a weak D match, TRBD1 (6 bases). The CDR3 covers 13 residues. Trimming removed 2 bases at V and 8 bases at J, with 13 bases between. CDR1 and CDR2 from the germline V gene are SQVTM and ANQGSEA. This CDR3 is CSVEPRQADEQFF. Here the CDR3 DNA reads TGCAGCGTTGAACCCCGACAGGCCGATGAGCAGTTCTTC.

The chain couples TRBV25-1 to TRBJ1-4; 7 bases are shared with TRBD1. Looked up from germline, CDR1 is MGHDK and CDR2 is SYGVNS. The CDR3 is 14 amino acids. J lost 3 bases, V lost 6 bases, and 4 bases had no gene match. The CDR3 here is CASRRQGSNEKLFF. CDR3 in DNA: TGTGCCAGCAGAAGACAGGGCTCTAATGAAAAACTGTTTTTT. Together with reference TRBV25-1 and TRBJ1-4, the CDR3 gives the full variable domain: EADIYQTPRYLVIGTGKKITLECSQTMGHDKMYWYQQDPGMELHLIHYSYGVNSTEKGDLSSESTVSRIRTEHFPLTLESARPSHTSQYLCASRRQGSNEKLFFGSGTQLSVL.

This chain connects TRBV10-3 to TRBJ1-3; D unresolved. Between the trimmed V and J ends, which lost 6 bases and 3 bases, there was a span of 3 bases. Looked up from germline, CDR1 is ENHRY and CDR2 is SYGVKD. This CDR3 region has 11 residues. The CDR3 loop reads CAISSGNTIYF. The CDR3, as DNA: TGTGCCATCAGCAGTGGAAACACCATATATTTT.

This clone was counted a few times. This rearrangement joins TRBV5-5 to TRBJ1-2; 7 bases fit TRBD1. The CDR3 is made up of 13 amino acids. The trim removed 4 bases at V and 7 bases at J, leaving 7 bases unmatched. Germline V lookup: CDR1 SGHKS, CDR2 YYEKEE (reference sequence). The CDR3 nucleotides are TGTGCCAGCAGCGCTACAGGGGAAGGTGGCTACACCTTC. Amino acids: CASSATGEGGYTF.

This chain uses TRBV7-9 with TRBJ2-7; D is unresolved. This CDR3 spans 12 amino acids. V shed 2 bases and J shed 6 bases, with 8 bases lying between them. Germline values: CDR1 SEHNR, CDR2 FQNEAQ (reference sequence). For the CDR3, the DNA is TGTGCCAGCAGCTTAACGAAGAGCGAGCAGTACTTC. Its protein product is CASSLTKSEQYF.

CDR3 DNA sequence: TGTGCCAGCAGGGGACAGGTGGAATCACCCCTCCACTTT. Translation: CASRGQVESPLHF. This chain uses TRBV7-9 with TRBJ1-6, with 8 positions matching TRBD1. Germline V gene data show CDR1 as SEHNR and CDR2 as FQNEAQ (reference sequence). V gave up 6 bases and J gave up 10 bases; unmatched junction bases: 5. The CDR3 sequence is 13 residues long.

The V and J genes are TRBV4-3 and TRBJ2-1, with 9 bases that match TRBD2. The CDR3 has 16 amino acids. Per the germline V gene, CDR1 is LGHNA and CDR2 is YSLEER. With V trimmed by 1 base and J by 2 bases, 3 bases remained unmatched. Written as DNA, the CDR3 is TGCGCCAGCAGCCAAGGTGTAGCGGGGGCCTACAATGAGCAGTTCTTC. Its translation: CASSQGVAGAYNEQFF.

The genes are TRBV9 and TRBJ2-5, with a possible D match to TRBD2 (5 bases). Trimming left V 0 bases short and J 1 base short, with 10 bases between. The V gene's germline CDR1 is SGDLS and CDR2 YYNGEE. The CDR3 extends over 15 amino acids. The CDR3 here is CASSVGTVIQETQYF. The CDR3 DNA follows: TGTGCCAGCAGCGTAGGGACTGTTATCCAAGAGACCCAGTACTTC.

Remarks on this clone: This sample includes further DNA sequences coding for the same CDR3. This chain links TRBV5-1 with TRBJ2-5; D remains unclear. The CDR3 is 11 amino acids. The V gene lost 3 bases and the J gene lost 5 bases, with 5 bases spanning the gap. Germline loops: CDR1 SGHRS, CDR2 YFSETQ. The CDR3 nucleotides read TGCGCCAGCAGCTCCCAGGAGACCCAGTACTTC. Its protein product is CASSSQETQYF.

The sample holds a few counts of this clone. An end of the junction does not agree with germline; a read error may underlie this. The chain employs TRBV3-1 (or the pseudogene TRBV3-2) and TRBJ1-2; no clear D. The CDR3 totals 12 residues. The germline V gene encodes CDR1 LGHDT and CDR2 YNNKEL (reference sequence). This chain's CDR3 is CASSQALEGSIF. DNA for the CDR3: TGTGCCAGCAGCCAAGCCCTGGAGGGCTCCATCTTC.

The chain has TRBV5-1 and TRBJ2-7; 7 nucleotides match TRBD2. CDR1 and CDR2 from the germline V gene are SGHRS and YFSETQ. This CDR3 contains 13 residues. Trimming removed 6 bases from V and 3 bases from J; junction bases left unmatched: 6. CDR3 region: CASMLAGGYEQYF. CDR3 sequence (DNA): TGCGCCAGCATGTTAGCGGGCGGCTACGAGCAGTACTTC.

The chain is built from TRBV28 and TRBJ1-1, with D hard to call. The V gene's germline CDR1 is MDHEN and CDR2 SYDVKM. V lost 3 bases and J 0 bases, leaving 5 bases between the germline ends. The CDR3 extends over 13 amino acids. This CDR3 is CASSFRVNTEAFF. CDR3 bases: TGTGCCAGCAGTTTCCGGGTGAACACTGAAGCTTTCTTT.

The chain couples TRBV18 to TRBJ2-7; D gene ambiguous. Germline V gene lookup returns CDR1 KGHSH and CDR2 LQKENI. This CDR3 contains 15 residues. Trimming removed 2 bases from V and 4 bases from J, with 15 bases in between. CDR3 DNA sequence: TGTGCCAGCTCACCATTCACTGCGAACGGGTACGAGCAGTACTTC. Amino acids: CASSPFTANGYEQYF.

The chain carries TRBV7-9 and TRBJ1-2; TRBD1 is a possible D gene (5 bases). This CDR3 region has 16 residues. The V gene's germline CDR1 is SEHNR and CDR2 FQNEAQ (reference sequence). V was clipped by 5 bases and J by 4 bases, with 20 bases between them. The CDR3 nucleotides are TGTGCCAGCAGCCAAGGCGCATCAGGGATAGGCTATGGCTACACCTTC. It codes for CASSQGASGIGYGYTF.